This passage covers 21 T cell receptor beta chains from one sample sequenced in a study of Graves' ophthalmopathy and Graves' hyperthyroidism. The sequenced template was RNA, covering the TCR beta CDR3 region. Scientists carried out first-round RT-PCR using HTBI primers and then a second-round multiplex PCR. TCRdb independently ran MiXCR on the multiplex PCR reads; one entry per CDR3 protein. The sample yields around 40,000 distinct CDR3 sequences, about 51% seen once. The sequencing input was peripheral blood. These receptors originate from an adult man with Graves' ophthalmopathy.

This chain connects TRBV5-8 to TRBJ1-6; D unresolved. V lost 2 bases and J 9 bases, leaving 12 bases between the germline ends. The CDR3 runs 14 residues. CDR1 SGHTS and CDR2 YDEGEE come from the germline V gene. CDR3 loop: CASSLFTETSPLHF. For the CDR3, the DNA is TGTGCCAGCAGCTTATTCACAGAAACTTCACCCCTCCACTTT.

There are many counts of this clonotype. CDR3: CASRITSASSYNEQFF. In nucleotides, the CDR3 is TGTGCCAGCAGGATAACTAGCGCGAGCTCCTACAATGAGCAGTTCTTC. The chain uses TRBV6-5 and TRBJ2-1, with 7 nucleotides matching TRBD2. V was clipped by 6 bases and J by 0 bases; unmatched bases: 8. Germline CDR1 and CDR2: MNHEY and SVGAGI. CDR3 size: 16 residues.

In its sample, this clonotype is medium-sized (0.01 to 0.1%). The V gene is TRBV7-2, the J gene TRBJ1-5, with a weak D call TRBD1 (5 bases). With 5 bases removed from V and 5 bases from J, the gap between germline ends came to 13 bases. The CDR3 consists of 14 residues. Germline assignment: CDR1 SGHTA and CDR2 FQGNSA. CDR3 amino acids: CASSAQGGDQPQHF. The CDR3 DNA sequence: TGTGCCAGCAGCGCCCAGGGTGGGGATCAGCCCCAGCATTTT.

The chain has TRBV20-1 and TRBJ2-7, with D perhaps TRBD2 (5 bases). V lost 0 bases and J lost 7, with 16 bases in between. This CDR3 is 14 amino acids long. Germline assignment: CDR1 DFQATT and CDR2 SNEGSKA (reference sequence). The CDR3 region is CSARDLGGYNEQYV. CDR3 sequence (DNA): TGCAGTGCTAGAGATCTCGGCGGGTACAATGAGCAGTACGTC.

In its sample, this clonotype was seen a few times. The rearrangement joins TRBV15 to TRBJ2-5; no clear D. Germline CDR1 is LNHNV and CDR2 is YYDKDF (reference sequence). This CDR3 spans 14 amino acids. V was trimmed by 4 bases and J by 5 bases, leaving 14 bases between them. CDR3 region: CATSTRRLVETQYF. The CDR3 nucleotides are TGTGCCACCAGCACGAGACGCTTAGTGGAGACCCAGTACTTC.

The rearrangement joins TRBV2 to TRBJ2-7; 7 nucleotides line up with TRBD2. V shed 6 bases and J 0 bases; nucleotides not matched to a gene: 8. The CDR3 has 15 residues. Germline values: CDR1 SNHLY, CDR2 FYNNEI. CDR3 residues: CASRRDYPSSYEQYF. CDR3 DNA: TGTGCCAGCAGAAGGGACTACCCGAGCTCCTACGAGCAGTACTTC.

The V gene is TRBV7-9, the J gene TRBJ2-3; 9 positions agree with TRBD1. J gave up 2 bases and V 4 bases, and 4 bases lay outside the gene matches. Germline V gene data show CDR1 as SEHNR and CDR2 as FQNEAQ (reference sequence). The CDR3 is made up of 15 amino acids. CDR3 loop: CASSYRDRDTDTQYF. The CDR3 DNA reads TGTGCCAGCAGCTATCGGGACAGGGACACAGATACGCAGTATTTT.

At least ten counts were recorded for this clonotype. The DNA for the CDR3 is TGTGCCAGCAGCTTAGGAGGGACAGGGCTAGGCACTGAAGCTTTCTTT. Protein: CASSLGGTGLGTEAFF. V gene TRBV7-9 combines with J gene TRBJ1-1; 9 bases are a match to TRBD1. Losses at the gene ends were 1 base for V and 4 bases for J; bases not matched to a gene: 7. CDR1 is SEHNR, CDR2 FQNEAQ, per germline (reference sequence). The CDR3 spans 16 residues.

This clonotype showed up many times. The CDR3 here is CASSASGTGAEKLFF. In nucleotides, the CDR3 is TGTGCCAGCAGCGCCTCCGGGACAGGGGCCGAAAAACTGTTTTTT. This chain uses TRBV5-6 with TRBJ1-4, with 10 bases lining up with TRBD1. Germline assignment: CDR1 SGHDT and CDR2 YYEEEE. The CDR3 totals 15 residues. The V gene end was trimmed by 4 bases and the J gene end by 8 bases; junction bases not matched to a gene: 8.

This clonotype was seen repeatedly, ten times or more. The chain recombines TRBV7-2 with TRBJ1-4, with 7 bases that match TRBD1. V lost 0 bases to trimming and J lost 2 bases; unmatched junction nucleotides: 9. The V gene's germline CDR1 is SGHTA and CDR2 FQGNSA. This CDR3 is 18 amino acids long. The CDR3 spells CASSLATGLGWTNEKLFF. The DNA for the CDR3 is TGTGCCAGCAGCTTAGCGACAGGGCTTGGTTGGACTAATGAAAAACTGTTTTTT.

This clonotype was counted many times. The chain uses TRBV12-3 or TRBV12-4 and TRBJ2-5, with TRBD2 matching over 8 bases. V was pared by 5 bases and J by 5 bases, with 7 bases of the junction left unmatched. This CDR3 contains 14 residues. For the CDR3, the DNA is TGTGCCAGCAGTCTCCACGGGGGGGGTGAGACCCAGTACTTC. It codes for CASSLHGGGETQYF.

This clonotype occurred many times. The genes are TRBV15 and TRBJ2-4; D may be TRBD2 (5 bases). This CDR3 comprises 16 residues. CDR1 is LNHNV, CDR2 YYDKDF, per germline (reference sequence). Trimming stripped 3 bases from V and 6 bases from J, with 18 bases between. The chain's CDR3 is CATSRSLDMGRNIQYF. The CDR3 coding sequence is TGTGCCACCAGCAGGTCCCTAGACATGGGGAGAAACATTCAGTACTTC.

This clonotype was detected ten times or more. The genes are TRBV6-5 and TRBJ2-2, with D perhaps matching TRBD2 (6 bases). Between the trimmed V and J ends, which lost 1 base and 4 bases, there was a span of 7 bases. Germline values: CDR1 MNHEY, CDR2 SVGAGI. The CDR3 is 14 residues long. CDR3 nucleotides: TGTGCCAGCAGTTACTTGGGGGGCACCGGGGAGCTGTTTTTT. Protein sequence: CASSYLGGTGELFF.

The V and J genes are TRBV6-5 and TRBJ1-4; D unclear. CDR1 and CDR2 from the germline V gene are MNHEY and SVGAGI. Trimming took off 5 bases at V and 1 base at J, with 8 bases between the two ends. There are 14 residues in the CDR3. The CDR3, as DNA: TGTGCCAGCAGTAGGGCCGGAACTAATGAAAAACTGTTTTTT. This codes for CASSRAGTNEKLFF.

The chain links TRBV3-1 to TRBJ1-2; 7 bases fit TRBD1. This CDR3 has 19 amino acids. From germline, CDR1 is LGHDT and CDR2 YNNKEL (reference sequence). The V segment lost 7 bases and the J segment 4 bases; nucleotides outside the gene matches: 24. The CDR3 loop is CASIKVAPGQTYPLYGYTF. For the CDR3, the DNA is TGTGCCAGCATCAAGGTAGCTCCGGGACAGACCTACCCCCTCTATGGCTACACCTTC. Using reference TRBV3-1 and TRBJ1-2 for the parts outside the CDR3, the full variable domain is DTAVSQTPKYLVTQMGNDKSIKCEQNLGHDTMYWYKQDSKKFLKIMFSYNNKELIINETVPNRFSPKSPDKAHLNLHINSLELGDSAVYFCASIKVAPGQTYPLYGYTFGSGTRLTVV.

The CDR3 sequence is CASSEFLASGGYEQFF. CDR3 DNA: TGTGCCAGCAGTGAATTCCTGGCTAGCGGGGGGTATGAGCAGTTCTTC. The rearrangement links TRBV6-1 to TRBJ2-1; 11 positions match TRBD2. The V gene end was trimmed by 2 bases and the J gene end by 8 bases; junction bases not matched to a gene: 8. The CDR3 contains 16 residues. CDR1 and CDR2 (germline): MNHNS, SASEGT.

This clonotype showed up many times. This sequence joins TRBV12-3 or TRBV12-4 and TRBJ2-1; D unclear. The CDR3 sequence is 15 residues long. Trimming took 3 bases from V and 5 from J, leaving 14 bases between them. This CDR3 reads CASSLGLVAHNEQFF. The CDR3 nucleotides are TGTGCCAGCAGTTTGGGGTTAGTGGCCCACAATGAGCAGTTCTTC.

This clonotype was seen at least ten times. The chain couples TRBV20-1 to TRBJ1-5, with TRBD1 matching 7 bases. CDR3 size: 16 residues. Per the germline V gene, CDR1 is DFQATT and CDR2 is SNEGSKA (reference sequence). Trimming removed 4 bases from V and 6 bases from J; junction bases left unmatched: 15. For the CDR3, the DNA is TGCAGTGCTAAACCCCTTCTGACAGGGTCCTCTCAGCCCCAGCATTTT. Translation gives CSAKPLLTGSSQPQHF.

The sample holds many counts of this clonotype. The chain carries TRBV10-1 and TRBJ1-1; D unclear. The V gene lost 2 bases and the J gene lost 8 bases, with 9 bases spanning the gap. The CDR3 spans 12 residues. Germline values: CDR1 WNHNN, CDR2 SYGVQD (reference sequence). The CDR3 protein is CASSEARGEAFF. As DNA, the CDR3 is TGCGCCAGCAGTGAGGCGAGAGGCGAAGCTTTCTTT.

The genes are TRBV20-1 and TRBJ1-2, with TRBD1 identical over 8 bases. The length of the CDR3 is 14 residues. V was pared by 6 bases and J by 4 bases, with 10 bases of the junction left unmatched. The germline gives CDR1 DFQATT, CDR2 SNEGSKA (reference sequence). CDR3 amino acids: CSAKLGQGAYGYTF. CDR3 sequence (DNA): TGCAGTGCCAAACTAGGACAGGGAGCCTATGGCTACACCTTC.

This clonotype was seen ten or more times. The CDR3 protein is CSAPRRAGQGGDEQYF. The CDR3 DNA reads TGCAGTGCTCCCCGGCGGGCCGGACAGGGTGGGGACGAGCAGTACTTC. This chain connects TRBV20-1 to TRBJ2-7, with TRBD1 matching over 8 bases. Germline CDR1 is DFQATT and CDR2 is SNEGSKA (reference sequence). J lost 5 bases, V lost 5 bases, and 17 bases had no gene match. The CDR3 has 16 amino acids.